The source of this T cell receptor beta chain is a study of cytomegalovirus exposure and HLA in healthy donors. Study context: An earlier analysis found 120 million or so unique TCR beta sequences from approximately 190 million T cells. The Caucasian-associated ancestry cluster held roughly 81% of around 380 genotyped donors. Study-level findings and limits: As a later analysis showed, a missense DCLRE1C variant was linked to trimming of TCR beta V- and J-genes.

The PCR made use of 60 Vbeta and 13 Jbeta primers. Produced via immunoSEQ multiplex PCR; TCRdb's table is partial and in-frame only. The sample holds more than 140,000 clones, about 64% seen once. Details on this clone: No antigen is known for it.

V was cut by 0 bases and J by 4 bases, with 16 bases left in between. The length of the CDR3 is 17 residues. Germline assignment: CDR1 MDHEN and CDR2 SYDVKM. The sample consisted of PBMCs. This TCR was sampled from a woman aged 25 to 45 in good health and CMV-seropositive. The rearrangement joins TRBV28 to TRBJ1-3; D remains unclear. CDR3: CASSLWRTPTLGNTIYF. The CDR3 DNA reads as TGTGCCAGCAGTTTATGGCGGACTCCTACTCTCGGAAACACCATATATTTT. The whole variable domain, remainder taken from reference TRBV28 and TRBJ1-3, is DVKVTQSSRYLVKRTGEKVFLECVQDMDHENMFWYRQDPGLGLRLIYFSYDVKMKEKGDIPEGYSVSREKKERFSLILESASTNQTSMYLCASSLWRTPTLGNTIYFGEGSWLTVV.